The clone carrying this T cell receptor (beta chain) turned up a few times. The data originate from a study of sequential checkpoint blockade in melanoma. Overall study: After nivolumab or ipilimumab alone, approximately 22 patients had week-13 rebiopsies.

The CDR3 consists of 14 residues. The germline gives CDR1 LNHNV, CDR2 YYDKDF (reference sequence). Trimming stripped 8 bases from V and 0 bases from J, with 14 bases between. Some clones are missing from TCRdb's copy, which holds only in-frame ones; the method was immunoSEQ multiplex PCR. Of approximately 13,000 clones in the sample, roughly a quarter were seen once. Treatment given: randomized to nivolumab then ipilimumab (arm A) or the reverse (arm B). Sequencing used tumor tissue (inferred from file names), obtained from a patient given nivolumab and ipilimumab in sequence. The chain joins TRBV15 to TRBJ2-7; tentative D call: TRBD1 (6 bases). The TCR originated in a human donor with melanoma. The CDR3 is CATGREGVSYEQYF. The CDR3 DNA sequence: TGTGCCACCGGTCGTGAGGGGGTCTCCTACGAGCAGTACTTC. The complete variable domain, with remaining parts taken from reference TRBV15 and TRBJ2-7, reads DAMVIQNPRYQVTQFGKPVTLSCSQTLNHNVMYWYQQKSSQAPKLLFHYYDKDFNNEADTPDNFQSRRPNTSFCFLDIRSPGLGDTAMYLCATGREGVSYEQYFGPGTRLTVT.